The 21 T cell receptor beta chains below all came from one sample that was sequenced in a study of radiation and T cells in renal cell carcinoma. Sample time point: baseline pretreatment blood. The sample's treatment: 15 Gy SBRT to primary tumor, nephrectomy 4 weeks later. Generated by immunoSEQ multiplex PCR, the TCRdb table keeps only in-frame clones and is missing some. The sample lists approximately 90,000 clones; 80% to 90% were seen once. Sample: blood, taken from a patient whose treatment included radiotherapy and nephrectomy. The receptor source for this set is a man aged 45-60 years with renal cell carcinoma.

V usage is TRBV2 and J usage is TRBJ2-5; D perhaps matches TRBD2 (6 bases). The germline V and J ends were trimmed by 7 bases and 3 bases, with 15 bases remaining between them. The CDR3 is 14 amino acids. CDR1 is SNHLY, CDR2 FYNNEI, per germline. CDR3 sequence: CASNAPGLKETQYF. Written as DNA, the CDR3 is TGTGCCAGCAATGCACCGGGACTGAAAGAGACCCAGTACTTC.

The V and J genes are TRBV7-9 and TRBJ2-5; D gene unclear. Germline CDR1 SEHNR, CDR2 FQNEAQ (reference sequence). V shed 3 bases and J shed 2 bases, with 7 bases lying between them. This CDR3 has 13 residues. The CDR3 region has the DNA TGTGCCAGCAGCTTTACGGATCAAGAGACCCAGTACTTC. Encoded protein: CASSFTDQETQYF.

The chain is built from TRBV7-2 and TRBJ2-2; D gene unclear. Trimming cost V 2 bases and J 0 bases, with 7 bases left between them. CDR1 is SGHTA and CDR2 is FQGNSA in the germline V gene. CDR3 length: 15 amino acids. CDR3 amino acids: CASSLFGSNTGELFF. CDR3 DNA sequence: TGTGCCAGCAGCTTATTCGGCTCGAACACCGGGGAGCTGTTTTTT.

This chain links TRBV7-2 with TRBJ1-3; 10 nucleotides line up with TRBD1. Trimming took 5 bases from V and 4 from J; bases not matched to a gene: 5. Germline-derived CDR1 and CDR2 are SGHTA and FQGNSA. This CDR3 is built from 15 residues. The CDR3 loop reads CASSLTGQGGNTIYF. The CDR3, as DNA: TGTGCCAGCAGCCTTACGGGACAGGGGGGAAACACCATATATTTT.

V and J are TRBV19 and TRBJ2-3; 8 bases are shared with TRBD1. The V and J ends lost 5 bases and 5 bases, in that order; junction bases with no gene match: 6. CDR1 is LNHDA and CDR2 is SQIVND in the germline V gene (reference sequence). This CDR3 comprises 14 residues. Here the CDR3 DNA reads TGTGCCAGTAGTGAGGGTACAGGGGGAGATACGCAGTATTTT. Translation gives CASSEGTGGDTQYF.

The count of this clone is one. The chain employs TRBV6-5 and TRBJ1-1; D call uncertain. Germline V CDR1 and CDR2: MNHEY, SVGAGI. V shed 10 bases and J shed 6 bases, with 18 bases lying between them. The CDR3 covers 13 residues. This chain's CDR3 is CATFSSEAPEAFF. CDR3 nucleotides: TGTGCCACCTTTTCGTCGGAGGCCCCTGAAGCTTTCTTT.

Remarks on this clone: A read error may produce the germline difference seen at one junction end. This chain links TRBV19 with TRBJ2-1, with 12 bases fitting TRBD2. CDR1 is LNHDA, CDR2 SQIVND, per germline (reference sequence). The CDR3 covers 15 residues. CDR3 sequence reads: CASRIGLAGYNEQFF. Written as DNA, the CDR3 is TGTGCCAGTAGGATAGGACTAGCGGGATACAATGAGCAGTTCTTC.

V gene TRBV5-1 combines with J gene TRBJ1-4, with D possibly TRBD1 on 5 matching bases. The germline V and J ends were trimmed by 5 bases and 8 bases, with 13 bases remaining between them. The CDR3 has 13 amino acids. Germline values: CDR1 SGHRS, CDR2 YFSETQ. This CDR3 reads CASRRGAEEKLFF. DNA of the CDR3: TGCGCCAGCAGACGAGGGGCTGAAGAAAAACTGTTTTTT.

V is TRBV10-3 and J is TRBJ1-2, with TRBD1 matching over 7 bases. CDR3 size: 14 residues. Germline values: CDR1 ENHRY, CDR2 SYGVKD. The ends lost 3 bases at V and 3 bases at J; junction bases unmatched: 4. The CDR3 coding sequence is TGTGCCATCAGTGACCGGCAGGGGGACTATGGCTACACCTTC. Translated, it gives CAISDRQGDYGYTF.

The chain couples TRBV4-3 to TRBJ1-3; D call uncertain. This CDR3 has 15 residues. Germline V gene data show CDR1 as LGHNA and CDR2 as YSLEER. V dropped 0 bases and J dropped 2 bases, with 8 bases sitting between them. CDR3 protein: CASSQDLGAGNTIYF. The CDR3 DNA is TGCGCCAGCAGCCAAGATTTAGGAGCTGGAAACACCATATATTTT.

The gene calls are TRBV30 and TRBJ2-7; 7 positions match TRBD1. The V gene end was trimmed by 3 bases and the J gene end by 3 bases; junction bases not matched to a gene: 14. CDR3 length: 16 amino acids. Germline V gives CDR1 GTSNPN, CDR2 SVGIG (reference sequence). The DNA for the CDR3 is TGTGCCTGGAGCTGGGCTCGGGACAGCGGCATCTACGAGCAGTACTTC. It codes for CAWSWARDSGIYEQYF.

V is TRBV9 and J is TRBJ2-1, with 9 bases fitting TRBD1. Germline assignment: CDR1 SGDLS and CDR2 YYNGEE. The CDR3 runs to 18 residues. V was pared by 4 bases and J by 3 bases, with 14 bases of the junction left unmatched. The CDR3 loop reads CASSPPGGGTGHYNEQFF. The CDR3 bases are TGTGCCAGCAGCCCCCCGGGGGGAGGGACAGGGCACTACAATGAGCAGTTCTTC.

The DNA of the CDR3 is TGTGCCAGCACTCGCCAGGGAGGCGAGCAGTACTTC. Its protein is CASTRQGGEQYF. The V and J genes are TRBV6-6 and TRBJ2-7, with D maybe TRBD2 (6 bases). From germline, CDR1 is MNHNY and CDR2 SVGAGI (reference sequence). V lost 7 bases and J lost 6, with 13 bases in between. CDR3 size: 12 residues.

The chain carries TRBV11-2 and TRBJ2-3, with D perhaps TRBD1 (6 bases). The CDR3 loop spans 14 amino acids. V lost 5 bases to trimming and J lost 5 bases, with 14 bases between them. Looked up from germline, CDR1 is SGHAT and CDR2 is FQNNGV. In DNA form, the CDR3 reads TGTGCCAGCAGCGGGATAACAGGGAAAGATACGCAGTATTTT. This sequence encodes CASSGITGKDTQYF.

A few counts support this clone. CDR3 amino acids: CASSPRTIASAQYF. The CDR3 bases are TGTGCCAGCAGCCCCCGGACTATAGCATCGGCCCAGTACTTC. J is TRBJ2-5 and V is TRBV7-8; TRBD2 is a possible D gene (6 bases). Germline V gives CDR1 SGHVS, CDR2 FQNEAQ. The CDR3 is 14 amino acids. Trimming took 5 bases from V and 9 from J, leaving 19 bases between them.

This rearrangement joins TRBV28 to TRBJ2-3; TRBD2 might be the D (6 bases). V gave up 6 bases and J gave up 2 bases, with 9 bases separating them. Germline values: CDR1 MDHEN, CDR2 SYDVKM. CDR3 length: 13 residues. The CDR3 loop is CASRAGPTDTQYF. The CDR3 bases are TGTGCCAGCAGGGCGGGACCCACAGATACGCAGTATTTT.

This CDR3 is CASSVGTGNTGELFF. The DNA for the CDR3 is TGCGCCAGCAGCGTAGGGACAGGCAACACCGGGGAGCTGTTTTTT. The chain links TRBV5-1 to TRBJ2-2; TRBD1 matches at 8 bases. The junction had 4 bases not matched to a gene; V was cut back by 4 bases and J by 2 bases. The CDR3 sequence is 15 residues long. CDR1 and CDR2 (germline): SGHRS, YFSETQ.

In regard to this clone: Different DNA sequences within this sample yield the same CDR3. The V gene is TRBV5-4, the J gene TRBJ2-1, with D perhaps TRBD1 (6 bases). This CDR3 spans 13 amino acids. Germline V gene sequence: CDR1 SGHNT, CDR2 YYREEE (reference sequence). The V and J ends lost 3 bases and 6 bases respectively, with 10 bases between them. The CDR3 DNA reads as TGTGCCAGCAGCTCGACAGGAGTCAATGAGCAGTTCTTC. Translation gives CASSSTGVNEQFF. Combining the CDR3 with reference TRBV5-4 and TRBJ2-1 gives the whole variable domain ETGVTQSPTHLIKTRGQQVTLRCSSQSGHNTVSWYQQALGQGPQFIFQYYREEENGRGNFPPRFSGLQFPNYSSELNVNALELDDSALYLCASSSTGVNEQFFGPGTRLTVL.

This chain joins TRBV6-5 and TRBJ2-1, with D unresolved. Germline assignment: CDR1 MNHEY and CDR2 SVGAGI. The V end was cut by 6 bases, the J end by 9 bases, with 12 bases between. The CDR3 is 12 amino acids. CDR3 coding DNA: TGTGCCAGCAGCCCTACTAACACTGAGCAGTTCTTC. It encodes CASSPTNTEQFF.

This sequence joins TRBV4-1 and TRBJ2-7; D uncertain. Germline CDR1 is MGHRA and CDR2 is YSYEKL. CDR3 length: 13 residues. V was cut by 1 base and J by 1 base, with 5 bases left in between. The CDR3 DNA follows: TGCGCCAGCAGCCAAGGGGTATCCTACGAGCAGTACTTC. Its protein is CASSQGVSYEQYF.

The chain is built from TRBV27 and TRBJ2-5; D perhaps matches TRBD1 (5 bases). The V gene lost 2 bases and the J gene lost 4 bases, with 14 bases spanning the gap. The germline V gene has CDR1 MNHEY and CDR2 SMNVEV (reference sequence). The CDR3 sequence is 15 residues long. The CDR3 region is CASSLRGRISETQYF. The CDR3 DNA is TGTGCCAGCAGTTTAAGGGGAAGGATATCAGAGACCCAGTACTTC.